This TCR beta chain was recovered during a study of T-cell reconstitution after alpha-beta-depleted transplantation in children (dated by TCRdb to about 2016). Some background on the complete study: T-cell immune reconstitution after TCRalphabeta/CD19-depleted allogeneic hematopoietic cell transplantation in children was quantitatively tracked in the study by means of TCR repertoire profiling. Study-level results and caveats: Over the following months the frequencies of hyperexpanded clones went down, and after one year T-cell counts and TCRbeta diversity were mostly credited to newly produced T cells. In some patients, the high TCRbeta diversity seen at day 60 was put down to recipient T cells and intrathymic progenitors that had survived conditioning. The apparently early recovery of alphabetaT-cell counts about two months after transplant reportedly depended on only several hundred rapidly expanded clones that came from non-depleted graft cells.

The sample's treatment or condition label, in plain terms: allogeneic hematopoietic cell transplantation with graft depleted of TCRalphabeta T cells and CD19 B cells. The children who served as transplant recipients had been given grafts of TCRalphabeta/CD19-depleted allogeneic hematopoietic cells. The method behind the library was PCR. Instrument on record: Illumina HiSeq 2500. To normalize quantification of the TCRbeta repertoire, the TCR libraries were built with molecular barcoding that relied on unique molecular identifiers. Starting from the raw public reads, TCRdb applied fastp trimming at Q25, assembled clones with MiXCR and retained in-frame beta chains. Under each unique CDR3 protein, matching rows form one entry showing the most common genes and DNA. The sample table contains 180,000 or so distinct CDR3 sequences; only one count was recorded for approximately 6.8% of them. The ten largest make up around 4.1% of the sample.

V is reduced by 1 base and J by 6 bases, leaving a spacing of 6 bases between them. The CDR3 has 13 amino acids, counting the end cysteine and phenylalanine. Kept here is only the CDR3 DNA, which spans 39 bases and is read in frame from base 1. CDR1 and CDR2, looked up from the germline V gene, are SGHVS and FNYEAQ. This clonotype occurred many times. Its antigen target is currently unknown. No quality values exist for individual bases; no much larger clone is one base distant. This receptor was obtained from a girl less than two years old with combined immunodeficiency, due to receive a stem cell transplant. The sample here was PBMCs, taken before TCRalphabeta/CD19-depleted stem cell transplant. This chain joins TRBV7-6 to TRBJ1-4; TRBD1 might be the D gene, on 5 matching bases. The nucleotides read TGTGCCAGCAGCTTAGGAGGGGATGAAAAACTGTTTTTT. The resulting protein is CASSLGGDEKLFF. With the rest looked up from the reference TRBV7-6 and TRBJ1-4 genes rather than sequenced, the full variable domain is GAGVSQSPRYKVTKRGQDVALRCDPISGHVSLYWYRQALGQGPEFLTYFNYEAQQDKSGLPNDRFSAERPEGSISTLTIQRTEQRDSAMYRCASSLGGDEKLFFGSGTQLSVL.